This entry concerns a single TCR beta chain. Antigen: not known. The V gene lost 4 bases and the J gene lost 1 base, with 12 bases spanning the gap. The CDR3 covers 14 residues. Germline assignment: CDR1 SQVTM and CDR2 ANQGSEA. Using RNA template, CDR3s of TCR alpha and beta were amplified with iRepertoire arm-PCR. For one-step reverse transcription and amplification, about 90-400 ng of tissue mRNA or PBMC total RNA was used. TCRdb passed the multiplex PCR reads through MiXCR, listing each CDR3 protein once. The sample includes 170,000 or so distinct CDR3 sequences, about 40% of them seen just once. The sample belongs to a study of glioma-infiltrating T cells. Study-level findings and limits: Non-neoplastic patients had below-expected tissue-blood divergence, while all gliomas exceeded expectation. Tissue and blood shared very few CDR3 sequences.

This sequence joins TRBV29-1 and TRBJ2-3, with D unresolved. The source of this sequence is a human donor with low-grade glioma or glioblastoma, undergoing nonglioma brain surgery, or in good health (not recorded which). Sequenced input: glioma tissue, nonneoplastic brain tissue, or PBMCs (not recorded which). CDR3 sequence reads: CSVVGSRGTDTQYF. For the CDR3, the DNA is TGCAGCGTTGTCGGGTCTAGGGGCACAGATACGCAGTATTTT.